Following are 8 T cell receptor beta chains from one sample sequenced in a study of T cells in Graves' hyperthyroidism and ophthalmopathy. Amplified regions were TCR beta CDR3 sequences from RNA transcripts. Primed by the HTBI set, a first-round RT-PCR was run on the TCR CDR3. Using its own MiXCR run on the multiplex PCR reads, TCRdb lists one record per CDR3 protein. Here the sample spans hundreds of thousands of distinct CDR3 sequences, around 13% being singletons. The sample comprised blood. These receptors were collected from a woman in her twenties or thirties with Graves' hyperthyroidism.

This clonotype has a single count. Since a much larger clone is just one base distant, this may be a read error. This chain uses TRBV28 with TRBJ2-1; D may match TRBD1 or TRBD2 (5 bases each). The V gene lost 7 bases and the J gene lost 6 bases, with 13 bases spanning the gap. The CDR3 totals 13 residues. CDR1 is MDHEN, CDR2 SYDVKM, per germline. CDR3 DNA sequence: TGTGCCAGCACCCGGGGCTATTCCAATGAGCAGTTCTTC. This sequence encodes CASTRGYSNEQFF. The whole variable domain, filled in from reference TRBV28 and TRBJ2-1, reads DVKVTQSSRYLVKRTGEKVFLECVQDMDHENMFWYRQDPGLGLRLIYFSYDVKMKEKGDIPEGYSVSREKKERFSLILESASTNQTSMYLCASTRGYSNEQFFGPGTRLTVL.

This clonotype was detected many times. The rearrangement links TRBV6-1 to TRBJ2-3; possible D gene TRBD2, 6 bases. Deletions cut 8 bases from V and 3 bases from J, with 15 bases between. The germline CDR1 and CDR2 sequences are MNHNS and SASEGT. The CDR3 consists of 14 residues. The CDR3 is CASARAGNTDTQYF. The CDR3 DNA sequence: TGTGCCAGCGCCCGAGCGGGCAATACAGATACGCAGTATTTT.

The sample holds many counts of this clonotype. V gene TRBV6-1 combines with J gene TRBJ1-5, with D unresolved. The V and J ends lost 4 bases and 1 base respectively, with 5 bases between them. This CDR3 has 13 amino acids. Per the germline V gene, CDR1 is MNHNS and CDR2 is SASEGT. The CDR3 DNA sequence: TGTGCCAGCAGTGTGGAGAGCAATCAGCCCCAGCATTTT. Translating it yields CASSVESNQPQHF.

This clonotype appeared a few times. The chain combines TRBV29-1 with TRBJ2-2; tentative D call: TRBD2 (6 bases). The CDR3 is made up of 18 amino acids. Germline V CDR1 and CDR2: SQVTM, ANQGSEA. V lost 5 bases and J 4 bases, leaving 26 bases between the germline ends. CDR3 region: CSVSPHGRGGVGTGELFF. The CDR3 bases are TGCAGCGTTAGCCCCCACGGGAGAGGAGGTGTAGGCACCGGGGAGCTGTTTTTT.

This clonotype was recorded at least ten times. The chain recombines TRBV20-1 with TRBJ1-6; the D gene is possibly TRBD1 (6 bases). V lost 7 bases to trimming and J lost 5 bases, with 9 bases between them. CDR3 length: 12 amino acids. Looked up from germline, CDR1 is DFQATT and CDR2 is SNEGSKA (reference sequence). The CDR3 sequence: CSGTDNNSPLHF. The CDR3 DNA sequence: TGCAGTGGGACAGATAATAATTCACCCCTCCACTTT.

V is TRBV11-2 and J is TRBJ2-7; 7 bases map to TRBD1. The CDR3 totals 15 residues. Germline loops: CDR1 SGHAT, CDR2 FQNNGV. V lost 5 bases and J lost 3; bases outside the gene matches: 10. CDR3 loop: CASSARTGPNYEQYF. The CDR3 DNA reads TGTGCCAGCAGCGCCAGGACAGGACCAAACTACGAGCAGTACTTC.

In this sample, this clonotype turned up many times. The rearrangement joins TRBV28 to TRBJ1-5; D not resolved. Germline CDR1 and CDR2: MDHEN and SYDVKM. CDR3 size: 13 residues. V lost 4 bases and J lost 4, with 8 bases in between. Here the CDR3 DNA reads TGTGCCAGCAGTTACCAAAAGAATCAGCCCCAGCATTTT. This translates into CASSYQKNQPQHF.

V and J are TRBV18 and TRBJ2-7; 12 bases match TRBD2. The CDR3 spans 15 residues. Trimming removed 4 bases from V and 5 bases from J; junction bases left unmatched: 6. Per germline, CDR1 KGHSH and CDR2 LQKENI. The CDR3 DNA follows: TGTGCCAGCTCACTTTCTAGCGGGAGGGCCAACGAGCAGTACTTC. Protein product: CASSLSSGRANEQYF.